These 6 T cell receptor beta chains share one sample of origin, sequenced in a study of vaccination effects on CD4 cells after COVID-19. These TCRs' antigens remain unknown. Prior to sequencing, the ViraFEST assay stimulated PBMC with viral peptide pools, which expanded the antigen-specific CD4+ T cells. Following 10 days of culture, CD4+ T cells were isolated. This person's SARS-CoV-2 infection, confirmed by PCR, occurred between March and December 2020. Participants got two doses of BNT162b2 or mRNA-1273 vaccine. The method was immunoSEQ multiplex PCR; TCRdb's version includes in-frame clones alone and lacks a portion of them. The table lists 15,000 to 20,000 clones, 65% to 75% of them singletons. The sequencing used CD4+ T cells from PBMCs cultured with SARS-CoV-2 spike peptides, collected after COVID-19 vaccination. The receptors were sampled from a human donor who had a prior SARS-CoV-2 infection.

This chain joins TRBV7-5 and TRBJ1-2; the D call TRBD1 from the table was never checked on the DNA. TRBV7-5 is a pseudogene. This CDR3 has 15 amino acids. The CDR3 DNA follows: TGTGCCAGAAGCTGTATTCGACAGGGTCTCTATGGCTACACCTTC. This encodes CARSCIRQGLYGYTF.

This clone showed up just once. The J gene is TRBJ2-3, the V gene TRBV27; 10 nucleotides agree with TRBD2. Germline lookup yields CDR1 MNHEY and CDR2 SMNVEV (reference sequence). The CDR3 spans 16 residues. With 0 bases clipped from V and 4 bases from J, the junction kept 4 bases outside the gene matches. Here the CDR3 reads CASSLSPSGSSDTQYF. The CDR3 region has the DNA TGTGCCAGCAGTTTATCGCCTAGCGGGAGCTCAGATACGCAGTATTTT.

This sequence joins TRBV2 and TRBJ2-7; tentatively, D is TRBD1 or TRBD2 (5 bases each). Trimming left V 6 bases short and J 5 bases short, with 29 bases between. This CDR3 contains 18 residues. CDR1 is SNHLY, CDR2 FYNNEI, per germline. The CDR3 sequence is CASRERKAGYWDGHEQYF. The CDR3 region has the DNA TGTGCCAGCAGAGAGCGGAAGGCAGGGTATTGGGACGGTCACGAGCAGTACTTC.

As DNA, the CDR3 is TGTGCCAGCAGCTTAGATGGTCGACTAGGAGAGACCCAGTACTTC. Amino acids: CASSLDGRLGETQYF. This chain joins TRBV11-3 and TRBJ2-5; possibly TRBD2 for D (6 bases). With 0 bases removed from V and 4 bases from J, the gap between germline ends came to 12 bases. Germline-derived CDR1 and CDR2 are SGHNT and YENEEA. The CDR3 is 15 residues long.

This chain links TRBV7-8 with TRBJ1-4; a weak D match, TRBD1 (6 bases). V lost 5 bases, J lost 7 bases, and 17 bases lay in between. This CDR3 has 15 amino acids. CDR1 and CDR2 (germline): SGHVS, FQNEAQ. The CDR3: CASSHRRGAREKLFF. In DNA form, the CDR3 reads TGTGCCAGCAGCCACCGTCGGGGGGCGCGTGAAAAACTGTTTTTT.

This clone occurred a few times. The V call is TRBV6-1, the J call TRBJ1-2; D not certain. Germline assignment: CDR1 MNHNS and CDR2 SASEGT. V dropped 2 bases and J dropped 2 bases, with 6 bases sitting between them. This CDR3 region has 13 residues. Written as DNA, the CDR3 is TGTGCCAGCAGTGAAAGACGGAACTATGGCTACACCTTC. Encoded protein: CASSERRNYGYTF.